This TCR beta chain was obtained from a study of control samples from healthy donors and cancer patients. Sequencing was performed with immunoSEQ multiplex PCR; in TCRdb, only in-frame clones are kept and a portion is missing. The profile shows around 110,000 clones, about 94% of them singletons. Trimming stripped 6 bases from V and 2 bases from J, with 23 bases between. This CDR3 has 18 residues. Looked up from germline, CDR1 is SGHDT and CDR2 is YYEEEE. The sequence was obtained from a man aged 25 to 45 in good health. Sequencing used blood. The chain employs TRBV5-6 and TRBJ1-4; D call uncertain. The CDR3 DNA is TGTGCCAGCACCCTGTATTTGTCAGTGGATCAGACTAATGAAAAACTGTTTTTT. It codes for CASTLYLSVDQTNEKLFF.